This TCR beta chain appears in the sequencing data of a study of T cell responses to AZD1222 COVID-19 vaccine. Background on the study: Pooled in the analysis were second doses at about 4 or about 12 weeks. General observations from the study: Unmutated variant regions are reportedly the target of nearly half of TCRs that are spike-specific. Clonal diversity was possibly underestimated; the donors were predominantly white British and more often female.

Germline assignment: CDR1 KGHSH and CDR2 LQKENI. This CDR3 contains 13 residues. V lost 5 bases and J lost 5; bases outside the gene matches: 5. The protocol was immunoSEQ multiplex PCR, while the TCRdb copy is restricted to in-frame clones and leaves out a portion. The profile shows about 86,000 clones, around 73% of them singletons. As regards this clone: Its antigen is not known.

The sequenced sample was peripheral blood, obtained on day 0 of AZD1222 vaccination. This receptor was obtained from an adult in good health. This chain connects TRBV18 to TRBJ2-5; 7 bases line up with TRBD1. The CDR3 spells CASSIQGRETQYF. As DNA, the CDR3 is TGTGCCAGCTCAATACAGGGGCGGGAGACCCAGTACTTC.